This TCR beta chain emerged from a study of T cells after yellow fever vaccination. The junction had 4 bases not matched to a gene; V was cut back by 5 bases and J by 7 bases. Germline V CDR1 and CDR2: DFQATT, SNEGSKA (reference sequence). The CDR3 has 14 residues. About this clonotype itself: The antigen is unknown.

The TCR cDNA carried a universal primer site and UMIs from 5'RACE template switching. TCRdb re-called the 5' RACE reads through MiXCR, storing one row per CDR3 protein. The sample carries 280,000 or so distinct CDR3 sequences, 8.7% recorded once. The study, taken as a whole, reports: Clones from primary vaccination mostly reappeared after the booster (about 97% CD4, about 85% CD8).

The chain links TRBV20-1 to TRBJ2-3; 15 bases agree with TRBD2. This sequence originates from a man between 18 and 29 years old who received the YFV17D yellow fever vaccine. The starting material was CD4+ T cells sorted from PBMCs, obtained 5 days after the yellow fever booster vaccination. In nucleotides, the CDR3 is TGCAGTGCTGGACTAGCGGGGGGGCCGAATACGCAGTATTTT. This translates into CSAGLAGGPNTQYF.